The entry below describes one T cell receptor (beta chain). Only a few counts were recorded for this clonotype. The specificity of this receptor is unknown. Base qualities are missing; no much larger clone stands one base away. These data belong to a study of T-cell memory formation after mild COVID-19 (dated by TCRdb to the early 2020s). The study in broad terms: TCR sequence clusters from the two donors were largely donor specific. In a couple of donors, T-cell clones that expanded and contracted after mild COVID-19 were followed by sequencing TCRalpha and TCRbeta repertoires longitudinally. The cohort comprised two young, previously healthy adult volunteers, one female and one male. What the work shows at the level of the full study, not this receptor alone: Contracting CD4+ clones appeared mostly in the CM and EM memory subsets, whereas CD8+ clones were enriched in EMRA. The second-wave clones that peaked on day 37 were not confirmed to be SARS-CoV-2 specific. Clones that contracted from day 15 to 85 showed balanced CD4/CD8 phenotypes, whereas a second wave of clones that expanded from day 15 to 37 leaned towards CD4+. Only a couple of mild cases were covered in the study, and larger cohorts including severe cases with pre-infection samples were considered necessary. Some responding clones were detected in pre-infection memory, suggesting pre-existing cross-reactive memory T cells joined the SARS-CoV-2 response.

Ficoll-Paque density gradient centrifugation was used to isolate PBMCs. These reads were obtained on an Illumina NovaSeq 6000. TCRalpha and TCRbeta cDNA libraries were constructed by 5'RACE with constant-segment primers, with sample barcodes and unique molecular identifiers being introduced. RNA was extracted from every sample with Trizol reagent. Libraries were amplified in two PCR steps, with a second sample barcode and Illumina TruSeq adapters added in the second step. Libraries were sequenced on an Illumina NovaSeq with 2 x 150 bp paired-end reads. In the source study's methods: Demultiplexing of reads and collapsing into UMI-guided consensus sequences were performed with migec v1.2.7. Using mixcr v2.1.11, the UMI consensuses were aligned to TRA and TRB V and J templates and assembled into clonotypes. A clonotype was counted as expanded or contracted only when both edgeR and NoisET called the clonotype significant, with the noise models trained on biological replicates. For edgeR calls, a false discovery rate-adjusted p below 0.01 and a log2 fold-change threshold of 1 were applied. As an exploratory analysis of dynamics, max-normalized trajectories of the 1000 most abundant clonotypes were examined by PCA with hierarchical clustering. Separately sequenced CD4+ and CD8+ repertoires were used to assign a CD4 or CD8 phenotype to each responding clone. TCRdb cleaned the public reads at Q25 with fastp, built clones with MiXCR and kept in-frame beta chains. Every entry covers one CDR3 protein and lists the most common genes and DNA from its rows. The V and J calls, along with clone size, are taken from TCRdb and not from the paper's own processing. In this sample the table shows 450,000 to 650,000 distinct CDR3 sequences, 20% to 25% of which occur a single time. The top ten hold 7.5% to 9.5% of the sample.

V and J are trimmed by 4 bases and 0 bases, and the gene matches miss 5 bases of the junction. The germline V gene encodes CDR1 MGHRA and CDR2 YSYEKL. The CDR3 starts with the cysteine, ends with the phenylalanine, and has 18 residues. Only the CDR3 DNA stays, 54 bases, in frame from base 1. The TCR comes from an adult woman who had mild COVID-19 (a few samples of this study predate the infection). The sample titles of this study are shuffled in the database, so cell type and time point are left out; the donor was told from shared clones. In this chain, TRBV4-1 is recombined with TRBJ2-1; 14 central nucleotides agree with TRBD2. Sequenced material: PBMCs or a T cell subset sorted from them (not recorded which). The CDR3 sequence is CASSRGLAGASSYNEQFF. The nucleotide sequence is TGCGCCAGCAGCCGGGGACTAGCGGGGGCTAGCTCCTACAATGAGCAGTTCTTC.